The source of this T cell receptor beta chain is a study of OX40 agonist ivuxolimab in advanced cancers. Concerning the study at large: The costimulatory receptor OX40 (CD134) was targeted by ivuxolimab, a fully human IgG2 agonistic monoclonal antibody. Intravenous ivuxolimab was administered to patients every 2 weeks at six dose levels: 0.01, 0.1, 0.3, 1.5, 3 and 10 mg/kg. Of the 50 to 55 dose-escalation patients, hepatocellular carcinoma was present in about 20, melanoma in about 15, renal cell carcinoma in 9 and head and neck cancer in 9. In the dose-escalation cohort, 65% to 85% of patients were male, and the mean age was approximately 60 years with a range of 23 to 79. Patients were allowed to have had prior anti-PD-1, anti-PD-L1 or anti-CTLA-4 therapy, and approximately 43% of the dose-escalation patients had previously received checkpoint inhibitors. Partial responses were achieved by three dose-escalation patients, of whom one had hepatocellular carcinoma and two had cutaneous melanoma. The point of sequencing TCRbeta in the periphery was to test whether ivuxolimab changed TCR sequence diversity and drove clonal T-cell expansion. The paper reports the monotherapy dose-escalation portion (N of about 50 patients) of the phase I ivuxolimab trial. Results and caveats for the whole study, not just this receptor: The antigen specificity of the clonally expanded peripheral T cells was not determined. In the 0.1-3.0 mg/kg groups, partial responders were among the patients with the lowest normalized peripheral clonal expansion, particularly in CD8+ T cells. Low levels of normalized T-cell clonal expansion were also shown by some nonresponding patients. After ivuxolimab, CD8+ T cells had more expanded clones than CD4+ T cells on average. At doses of 0.1 to 3.0 mg/kg, clonal expansion of both CD4+ and CD8+ blood T cells was observed from baseline to week 6.

About this clone: Its antigen remains undetermined. No base-level quality is on record; no much larger clone is a single base apart.

To sequence the TCRbeta CDR3 region, genomic DNA was isolated from the sorted cells. The immunoSEQ Assay was used to sequence the TCRbeta CDR3 regions. TCRdb stores this immuneACCESS table with in-frame sequences only. Part of the clones is absent; in the studies checked, under half of the shortfall reflects unresolved V genes, and no reason is known for the rest. The sample has over 65,000 clones on record, 92% of them singletons. About 0.54% of the sample is in the top ten clones. The trial excluded patients who had a history of autoimmune disease or were on systemic immunosuppression. In every dose cohort, peripheral blood was drawn for TCR sequencing at baseline, cycle 4 day 1, and cycle 7 day 1. The samples were taken from a phase I, first-in-human, multicenter, open-label dose-escalation trial of ivuxolimab. Adults with locally advanced or metastatic head and neck squamous cell, hepatocellular, melanoma or renal cell carcinoma were enrolled in the trial. Before TCR sequencing, CD4+ and CD8+ T cells were separately sorted from peripheral blood.

The germline V gene (reference sequence) supplies CDR1 LNHNV and CDR2 YYDKDF. Trimming leaves V shorter by 6 bases and J shorter by 9 bases, with the junction holding 13 bases beyond the gene matches. There are 15 amino acids in the CDR3, from cysteine to phenylalanine inclusive. The entry retains the CDR3 DNA only, 45 bases that are in frame from base 1. This specimen was CD4+ or CD8+ T cells sorted from blood, taken in a trial of the OX40 agonist ivuxolimab. This receptor was identified in an adult with an advanced solid tumor such as melanoma, head and neck, liver or kidney cancer. The rearranged chain carries TRBV15 and TRBJ2-1, with TRBD1 matching 8 junction bases. The CDR3 protein: CATRVDRGPQGEQFF. In nucleotide form, the sequence is TGTGCCACCAGAGTCGACAGGGGCCCGCAGGGTGAGCAGTTCTTC. When the CDR3 is completed using the reference TRBV15 and TRBJ2-1 genes on either side, the full variable domain is DAMVIQNPRYQVTQFGKPVTLSCSQTLNHNVMYWYQQKSSQAPKLLFHYYDKDFNNEADTPDNFQSRRPNTSFCFLDIRSPGLGDTAMYLCATRVDRGPQGEQFFGPGTRLTVL.